Listed here are 5 T cell receptor beta chains from one sample, sequenced in a study of blood T cell repertoires in COVID-19. TCRdb's copy holds only in-frame clones and misses some; the assay was immunoSEQ multiplex PCR. The table has approximately 170,000 clones, 90% seen once. The specimen sequenced was peripheral blood. The receptors derive from a man aged 60 to 75 with active or convalescent COVID-19.

The chain combines TRBV5-1 with TRBJ2-7; 8 bases line up with TRBD1. Germline V gene sequence: CDR1 SGHRS, CDR2 YFSETQ. The CDR3 sequence is 15 residues long. With V trimmed by 5 bases and J by 2 bases, 9 bases remained unmatched. CDR3 sequence reads: CASSFPGTGAYEQYF. The CDR3 DNA reads as TGCGCCAGCAGTTTTCCCGGGACAGGAGCCTACGAGCAGTACTTC.

The V call is TRBV3-1 (or the pseudogene TRBV3-2), the J call TRBJ2-1; TRBD2 matches at 10 bases. J gave up 8 bases and V 4 bases, and 14 bases lay outside the gene matches. CDR1 and CDR2 from the germline V gene are LGHDT and YNNKEL (reference sequence). The CDR3 length is 17 residues. The CDR3: CASSPRIFGLAGDEQFF. The DNA of the CDR3 is TGTGCCAGCAGCCCCCGGATTTTCGGGCTAGCGGGGGATGAGCAGTTCTTC.

The table lists this clone with a count of one. The genes are TRBV10-3 and TRBJ2-2; 11 positions agree with TRBD1. The CDR3 has 16 residues. The germline V gene has CDR1 ENHRY and CDR2 SYGVKD. V was clipped by 6 bases and J by 3 bases; unmatched bases: 6. In nucleotides, the CDR3 is TGTGCCATCAGCCCTGGACAGGGGGCCGACACCGGGGAGCTGTTTTTT. Translation gives CAISPGQGADTGELFF.

This chain links TRBV7-2 with TRBJ1-1, with 8 bases aligning to TRBD1. The CDR3 consists of 14 residues. V trimming: 5 bases; J trimming: 3 bases; junction bases outside the gene matches: 5. Germline V gives CDR1 SGHTA, CDR2 FQGNSA. CDR3 sequence: CASSRQGLDTEAFF. The CDR3 DNA reads TGTGCCAGCAGCAGACAGGGGCTGGACACTGAAGCTTTCTTT.

V gene TRBV15 combines with J gene TRBJ2-3; D is perhaps TRBD2 (5 bases). The V gene's germline CDR1 is LNHNV and CDR2 YYDKDF (reference sequence). Trimming stripped 3 bases from V and 4 bases from J, with 20 bases between. The CDR3 covers 17 residues. The CDR3 is CATSSWTFRRGPDTQYF. The CDR3 DNA sequence: TGTGCCACCAGCAGCTGGACTTTCCGCCGAGGGCCAGATACGCAGTATTTT. Full variable domain (rest looked up from reference TRBV15 and TRBJ2-3): DAMVIQNPRYQVTQFGKPVTLSCSQTLNHNVMYWYQQKSSQAPKLLFHYYDKDFNNEADTPDNFQSRRPNTSFCFLDIRSPGLGDTAMYLCATSSWTFRRGPDTQYFGPGTRLTVL.